This TCR beta chain was retrieved from a study of T-cell reconstitution after alpha-beta-depleted transplantation in children. The library targeted TCRbeta and was prepared with unique molecular identifiers. TCRdb reprocessed the PCR reads with MiXCR, giving one entry per CDR3 protein. In the table there are roughly 120,000 distinct CDR3 sequences, about 23% of which are singletons. This CDR3 comprises 16 residues. CDR1 is SGHTA, CDR2 FQGNSA, per germline. Trimming removed 1 base at V and 1 base at J, with 12 bases between. This TCR was sampled from a male patient aged 2 to 9 who had a stem cell transplant for chronic granulomatous disease, so the T cells may come from the graft donor. The sample in question was PBMCs, mostly from graft donor cells, obtained 180 days after TCRalphabeta/CD19-depleted stem cell transplant. The chain combines TRBV7-2 with TRBJ2-3; D may correspond to TRBD1 or TRBD2 (6 bases each). The CDR3: CASSLGGRGGTDTQYF. In DNA form, the CDR3 reads TGTGCCAGCAGCTTAGGGGGGCGGGGTGGCACAGATACGCAGTATTTT.